These 3 T cell receptor beta chains were all obtained from the same sample, sequenced in a study of breast tumors, draining lymph nodes, adjacent tissues. Each CDR3 protein is one row after TCRdb ran MiXCR on the multiplex PCR reads. The sample records 60,000 to 75,000 distinct CDR3 sequences, roughly 57% being singletons. The sequenced material came from breast tumor tissue. Every receptor here comes from a female donor with breast cancer. Some clones in this sample may be carry-over from other donors' samples.

This clonotype has just a few counts. The rearrangement links TRBV7-9 to TRBJ2-5; tentative D call: TRBD1 (6 bases). The V end lost 6 bases, the J end lost 5 bases, and 13 bases lay between the germline ends. From germline, CDR1 is SEHNR and CDR2 FQNEAQ (reference sequence). This CDR3 comprises 13 residues. The CDR3 bases are TGTGCCAGCAGAACGACAGGTTTGGAGACCCAGTACTTC. Residues: CASRTTGLETQYF. The variable domain in full, completed from reference TRBV7-9 and TRBJ2-5, reads DTGVSQNPRHKITKRGQNVTFRCDPISEHNRLYWYRQTLGQGPEFLTYFQNEAQLEKSRLLSDRFSAERPKGSFSTLEIQRTEQGDSAMYLCASRTTGLETQYFGPGTRLLVL.

The chain uses TRBV20-1 and TRBJ2-6; possibly TRBD1 for D (5 bases). Trimming stripped 1 base from V and 1 base from J, with 17 bases between. This CDR3 is 18 amino acids long. Germline-derived CDR1 and CDR2 are DFQATT and SNEGSKA (reference sequence). CDR3 residues: CSARGPPGIGSGANVLTF. For the CDR3, the DNA is TGCAGTGCTAGAGGCCCTCCAGGGATCGGGTCTGGGGCCAACGTCCTGACTTTC.

Many counts were recorded for this clonotype. V and J are TRBV6-4 and TRBJ2-3, with 7 nucleotides matching TRBD2. With 6 bases clipped from V and 5 bases from J, the junction kept 11 bases outside the gene matches. Germline V gives CDR1 MRHNA, CDR2 SNTAGT. The CDR3 is made up of 15 amino acids. CDR3 sequence: CASSAGLVGRDTQYF. The CDR3 DNA reads as TGTGCCAGCAGCGCAGGACTAGTGGGAAGAGATACGCAGTATTTT.